The T cell receptor beta chain described here comes from a study of T-cell memory formation after mild COVID-19. Study background: The two donors had largely donor-specific TCR clusters.

Notes on the study in general: CD4+ bias marked clones expanding day 15 to 37, unlike balanced contracting clones. Cross-reactive memory seemingly joined, as some responding clones were found in pre-infection memory. Second-wave clones peaking on day 37 lacked confirmed SARS-CoV-2 specificity.

A note on this clonotype: What it binds is unknown.

TCRdb re-analysed the 5' RACE reads in MiXCR, keeping a single row per CDR3 protein. The profile shows about 470,000 distinct CDR3 sequences, roughly 18% of them singletons. CDR3 length: 13 residues. V was clipped by 3 bases and J by 0 bases, with 8 bases between them. Looked up from germline, CDR1 is SQVTM and CDR2 is ANQGSEA. The V gene is TRBV29-1, the J gene TRBJ1-1; D ambiguous. Sequencing was performed on PBMCs or a T cell subset sorted from them (not recorded which). This receptor was obtained from an adult woman who had mild COVID-19 (a few samples of this study predate the infection). Cell type and time point are not known. CDR3 amino acids: CSVEETLNTEAFF. In DNA form, the CDR3 reads TGCAGCGTTGAGGAGACACTGAACACTGAAGCTTTCTTT.